This is a list of T cell receptor beta chains from one sample in a study of control samples from healthy donors and cancer patients. Clones were read by immunoSEQ multiplex PCR, and TCRdb kept only the in-frame ones, dropping some. The sample consists of about 51,000 clones, roughly 90% of them appearing once. Sequencing was done on a sample of PBMCs. The receptors stem from a man in his fifties or sixties with head and neck cancer. Both conserved end residues are part of each CDR3. D genes are given only for firm matches. Clone size, where shown, is once, few, many, or a class for clones that have expanded.

CDR3 protein,CDR3 DNA,D gene,V gene,J gene,clone size
CASSFTDGGNQPQHF,TGTGCCAGCAGTTTTACCGACGGTGGCAATCAGCCCCAGCATTTT,-,TRBV28,TRBJ1-5,-
CASSYSMQGSDTQYF,TGTGCCAGCAGTTACTCGATGCAGGGGTCAGATACGCAGTATTTT,-,TRBV6-5,TRBJ2-3,-
CAWGAAGELFF,TGTGCCTGGGGTGCAGCCGGGGAGCTGTTTTTT,-,TRBV30,TRBJ2-2,-
CASSILQEYSNQPQHF,TGTGCCAGTAGTATCCTTCAGGAATACAGCAATCAGCCCCAGCATTTT,-,TRBV19,TRBJ1-5,-
CASSVAGGWRNTGELFF,TGTGCCAGCAGCGTAGCGGGGGGCTGGAGGAACACCGGGGAGCTGTTTTTT,-,TRBV9,TRBJ2-2,-
CASSFGTSGTRPSYEQYF,TGTGCCAGCAGTTTCGGGACTAGCGGGACTCGACCCTCCTACGAGCAGTACTTC,TRBD2,TRBV28,TRBJ2-7,-
CASSRTGVGRSGANVLTF,TGTGCCAGCAGCCGGACAGGGGTTGGCAGGTCTGGGGCCAACGTCCTGACTTTC,TRBD1,TRBV5-8,TRBJ2-6,-
CASRWGQGSDTEAFF,TGCGCCAGCAGATGGGGCCAGGGGAGTGACACTGAAGCTTTCTTT,-,TRBV10-2,TRBJ1-1,few
CASREGLAGADTQYF,TGCGCCAGCAGAGAAGGACTAGCGGGAGCAGATACGCAGTATTTT,TRBD2,TRBV10-2,TRBJ2-3,-
CASSSTSGGGGETQYF,TGTGCCAGCAGCTCAACTAGCGGGGGTGGAGGAGAGACCCAGTACTTC,TRBD2,TRBV6-2/TRBV6-3,TRBJ2-5,-
CAWSSSGVNEQFF,TGTGCCTGGAGTTCATCTGGAGTTAATGAGCAGTTCTTC,-,TRBV30,TRBJ2-1,-
CASSQDPTGELTNTEAFF,TGCGCCAGCAGCCAAGATCCCACAGGTGAGTTAACGAACACTGAAGCTTTCTTT,-,TRBV4-1,TRBJ1-1,-
CASSSERGNTGELFF,TGCGCCAGCAGCTCGGAGCGAGGCAACACCGGGGAGCTGTTTTTT,-,TRBV4-1,TRBJ2-2,-
CASSLEGGSPSYEQYF,TGTGCCAGCAGCTTAGAAGGGGGGTCCCCTTCCTACGAGCAGTACTTC,-,TRBV11-2,TRBJ2-7,-
CASSRTGGEQYF,TGTGCCAGCAGTCGGACAGGGGGCGAGCAGTACTTC,TRBD1,TRBV9,TRBJ2-7,few